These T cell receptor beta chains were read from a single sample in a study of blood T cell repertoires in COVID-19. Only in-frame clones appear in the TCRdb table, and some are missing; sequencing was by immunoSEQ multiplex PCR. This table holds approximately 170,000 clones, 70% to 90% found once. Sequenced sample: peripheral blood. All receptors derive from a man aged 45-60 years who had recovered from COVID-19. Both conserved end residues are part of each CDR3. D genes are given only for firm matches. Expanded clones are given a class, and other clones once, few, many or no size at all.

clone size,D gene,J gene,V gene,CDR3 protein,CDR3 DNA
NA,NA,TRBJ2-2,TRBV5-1,CASSVGHLNTGELFF,TGCGCCAGCAGCGTGGGACACCTGAACACCGGGGAGCTGTTTTTT
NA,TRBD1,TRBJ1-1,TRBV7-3,CASSNRGRSTEAFF,TGTGCCAGCAGCAACAGGGGCCGGAGCACTGAAGCTTTCTTT
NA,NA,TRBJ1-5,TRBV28,CASSLTGNQPQHF,TGTGCCAGCAGTTTAACAGGCAATCAGCCCCAGCATTTT
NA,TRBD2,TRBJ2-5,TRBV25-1,CASSLAGGETQYF,TGTGCCAGCAGTCTAGCGGGAGGGGAGACCCAGTACTTC
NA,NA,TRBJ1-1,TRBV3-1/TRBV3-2,CASSQAFGATTEAFF,TGTGCCAGCAGCCAAGCGTTTGGAGCGACCACTGAAGCTTTCTTT
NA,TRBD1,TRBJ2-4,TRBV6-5,CASSSSKWDSESIQYF,TGTGCCAGCAGTTCTTCCAAGTGGGACAGCGAATCCATTCAGTACTTC
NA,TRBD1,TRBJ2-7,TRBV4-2,CASSRGNGRGRVEQYF,TGTGCCAGCAGCCGAGGGAACGGCAGGGGGCGTGTCGAGCAGTACTTC
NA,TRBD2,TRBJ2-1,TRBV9,CASSRNGGRNKNEQFF,TGTGCCAGCAGCCGGAATGGCGGGAGAAATAAGAATGAGCAGTTCTTC
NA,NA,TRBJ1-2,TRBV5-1,CASSLFQDYGYTF,TGCGCCAGCAGCTTATTCCAGGACTATGGCTACACCTTC
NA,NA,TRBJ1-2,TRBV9,CASRGQHLYGYTF,TGTGCCAGCAGAGGACAGCATCTCTATGGCTACACCTTC
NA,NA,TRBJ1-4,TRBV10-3,CAIAKRENEKLFF,TGTGCCATCGCTAAGAGGGAAAATGAAAAACTGTTTTTT
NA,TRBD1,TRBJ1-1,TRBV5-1,CASSLTAGTGLMNTEAFF,TGCGCCAGCAGCCTAACAGCCGGGACAGGGCTCATGAACACTGAAGCTTTCTTT
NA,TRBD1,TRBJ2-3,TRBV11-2,CASRPRTGPDTQYF,TGTGCCAGCAGACCACGGACAGGGCCAGATACGCAGTATTTT
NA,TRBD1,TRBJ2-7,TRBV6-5,CASTSGTGQKEQYF,TGTGCCAGTACCTCGGGGACAGGGCAGAAGGAGCAGTACTTC
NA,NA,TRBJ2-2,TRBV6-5,CASSLLASSGELFF,TGTGCCAGCAGTCTGCTAGCAAGTAGCGGGGAGCTGTTTTTT
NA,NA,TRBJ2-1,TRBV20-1,CSATLSHEQFF,TGCAGTGCTACTCTCTCCCATGAGCAGTTCTTC
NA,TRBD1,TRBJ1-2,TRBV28,CATPGQGNYGYTF,TGTGCCACGCCGGGACAGGGGAACTATGGCTACACCTTC
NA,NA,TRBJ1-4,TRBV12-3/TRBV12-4,CASSPFASEKLFF,TGTGCCAGCAGTCCCTTCGCGAGTGAAAAACTGTTTTTT
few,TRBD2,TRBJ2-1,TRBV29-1,CSANPAGVNNEQFF,TGCAGCGCAAACCCAGCGGGGGTCAACAATGAGCAGTTCTTC
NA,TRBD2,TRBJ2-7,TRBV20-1,CSASTGGTYEQYF,TGCAGTGCTAGTACGGGGGGTACCTACGAGCAGTACTTC
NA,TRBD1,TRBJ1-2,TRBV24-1,CATSPRQGSYGYTF,TGTGCCACCAGTCCCCGACAGGGATCCTATGGCTACACCTTC
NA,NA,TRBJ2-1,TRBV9,CASSERGGEYYNEQFF,TGTGCCAGCAGCGAAAGAGGGGGGGAGTACTACAATGAGCAGTTCTTC
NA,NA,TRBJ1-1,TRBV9,CASSVVAGLGEAFF,TGTGCCAGCAGCGTAGTGGCAGGGTTGGGTGAAGCTTTCTTT
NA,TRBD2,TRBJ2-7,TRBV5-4,CASSRTSGSSYEQYF,TGTGCCAGCAGCCGGACTAGCGGGAGCTCCTACGAGCAGTACTTC
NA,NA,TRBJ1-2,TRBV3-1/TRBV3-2,CASSQAVYGYTF,TGTGCCAGCAGCCAGGCGGTCTATGGTTACACCTTC
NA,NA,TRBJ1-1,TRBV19,CASSDVRGVAEAFF,TGTGCCAGTAGTGATGTGCGGGGGGTGGCTGAAGCTTTCTTT
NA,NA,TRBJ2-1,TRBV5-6,CASSLGATGYNEQFF,TGTGCCAGCAGCTTGGGGGCAACGGGGTACAATGAGCAGTTCTTC
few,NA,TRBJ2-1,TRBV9,CASSVGAGDLNEQFF,TGTGCCAGCAGCGTAGGGGCAGGGGACCTTAATGAGCAGTTCTTC
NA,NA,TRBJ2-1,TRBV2,CASTPLNEQFF,TGTGCCAGCACTCCTCTCAATGAGCAGTTCTTC
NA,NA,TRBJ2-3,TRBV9,CASSVDPGQGWVAGGRSTDTQYF,TGTGCCAGCAGCGTAGACCCGGGACAGGGGTGGGTAGCGGGGGGCCGAAGCACAGATACGCAGTATTTT
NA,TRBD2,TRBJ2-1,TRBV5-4,CASSLGLAGELFF,TGTGCCAGCAGCTTGGGACTAGCGGGAGAATTGTTCTTC
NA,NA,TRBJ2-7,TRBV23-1,CASAPDILYSYEQYF,TGCGCCAGCGCTCCTGACATCCTTTACTCCTACGAGCAGTACTTC
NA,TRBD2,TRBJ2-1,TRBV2,CASRRTGTSGGKGEQFF,TGTGCCAGCAGAAGAACTGGGACTAGCGGGGGAAAGGGGGAGCAGTTCTTC